This TCR beta chain originates from a study of blood T cell repertoires in COVID-19. Seattle patients were enrolled while actively infected and followed longitudinally. V was clipped by 5 bases and J by 0 bases, with 20 bases between them. CDR1 is LNHDA and CDR2 is SQIVND in the germline V gene (reference sequence). This CDR3 contains 18 residues. TCRdb's copy holds only in-frame clones and misses some; the assay was immunoSEQ multiplex PCR. The data show roughly 390,000 clones, approximately 89% seen once. The chain links TRBV19 to TRBJ2-1; D might be TRBD1 (8 bases). The clonotype comes from a woman aged 25-40 years with COVID-19, enrolled during active disease. The specimen was peripheral blood. CDR3 sequence reads: CASSPDRGSGYSYNEQFF. The CDR3 nucleotides are TGTGCCAGTAGTCCCGACAGGGGTAGCGGGTACTCCTACAATGAGCAGTTCTTC. Variable domain in full (rest from reference TRBV19 and TRBJ2-1): DGGITQSPKYLFRKEGQNVTLSCEQNLNHDAMYWYRQDPGQGLRLIYYSQIVNDFQKGDIAEGYSVSREKKESFPLTVTSAQKNPTAFYLCASSPDRGSGYSYNEQFFGPGTRLTVL.